Below, 7 T cell receptor beta chains from the same sample are listed, as sequenced in a study of Tregs in tolerant kidney transplant recipients. The method was immunoSEQ multiplex PCR; TCRdb's version includes in-frame clones alone and lacks a portion of them. Of roughly 80,000 clones in the sample, about 91% were seen once. This specimen consisted of Tregs from blood, obtained before the transplant. The receptors stem from a human donor who received a combined kidney and bone marrow transplant.

This clone came up once. The chain uses TRBV6-1 and TRBJ1-5, with 9 bases identical to TRBD1. The CDR3 is 15 amino acids. Unmatched junction bases numbered 10, after V lost 6 bases and J lost 7 bases. Germline loops: CDR1 MNHNS, CDR2 SASEGT. CDR3 protein: CASRRDRESGQPQHF. As DNA, the CDR3 is TGTGCCAGCAGGAGGGACAGGGAGAGCGGCCAGCCCCAGCATTTT.

V and J are TRBV7-2 and TRBJ2-1; 7 nucleotides agree with TRBD2. Germline V gives CDR1 SGHTA, CDR2 FQGNSA. CDR3 length: 15 amino acids. The V and J ends lost 5 bases and 6 bases, in that order; junction bases with no gene match: 10. CDR3 coding DNA: TGTGCCAGCAGCCGTGAGGGAGGGCCCCTCAATGAGCAGTTCTTC. Translating gives CASSREGGPLNEQFF.

The chain combines TRBV29-1 with TRBJ2-7; 8 bases match TRBD2. Germline lookup yields CDR1 SQVTM and CDR2 ANQGSEA. With 4 bases clipped from V and 4 bases from J, the junction kept 6 bases outside the gene matches. This CDR3 spans 13 amino acids. CDR3 amino acids: CSVAGLAGYEQYF. In nucleotides, the CDR3 is TGCAGCGTTGCGGGGCTAGCGGGTTACGAGCAGTACTTC.

The chain couples TRBV7-2 to TRBJ2-1; 7 nucleotides agree with TRBD2. V lost 5 bases to trimming and J lost 10 bases; unmatched junction nucleotides: 5. The length of the CDR3 is 12 residues. CDR1 SGHTA and CDR2 FQGNSA come from the germline V gene. This CDR3 reads CASSSLGGEQFF. CDR3 coding DNA: TGTGCCAGCAGCAGCTTGGGGGGGGAGCAGTTCTTC.

This chain links TRBV6-6 with TRBJ2-7, with D hard to call. The germline V gene encodes CDR1 MNHNY and CDR2 SVGAGI (reference sequence). This CDR3 contains 14 residues. The V end was cut by 0 bases, the J end by 1 base, with 7 bases between. The chain's CDR3 is CASSYSGGSYEQYF. In DNA, the CDR3 is TGTGCCAGCAGTTACTCTGGCGGTTCCTACGAGCAGTACTTC.

The rearrangement joins TRBV5-4 to TRBJ1-2; D is possibly TRBD1 (5 bases). V was shortened by 0 bases and J by 3 bases, with 12 bases between the two germline ends. Looked up from germline, CDR1 is SGHNT and CDR2 is YYREEE (reference sequence). The CDR3 has 15 amino acids. The CDR3 sequence: CASSLDGGMDYGYTF. Written as DNA, the CDR3 is TGTGCCAGCAGCTTGGATGGGGGGATGGACTATGGCTACACCTTC.

This clone was observed a few times. The rearrangement joins TRBV7-9 to TRBJ1-1; D gene uncertain. There are 12 residues in the CDR3. Trimming stripped 5 bases from V and 3 bases from J, with 7 bases between. Germline V gene lookup returns CDR1 SEHNR and CDR2 FQNEAQ (reference sequence). The CDR3, as DNA: TGTGCCAGCAGCCCGCGTCACACTGAAGCTTTCTTT. Translating it yields CASSPRHTEAFF.